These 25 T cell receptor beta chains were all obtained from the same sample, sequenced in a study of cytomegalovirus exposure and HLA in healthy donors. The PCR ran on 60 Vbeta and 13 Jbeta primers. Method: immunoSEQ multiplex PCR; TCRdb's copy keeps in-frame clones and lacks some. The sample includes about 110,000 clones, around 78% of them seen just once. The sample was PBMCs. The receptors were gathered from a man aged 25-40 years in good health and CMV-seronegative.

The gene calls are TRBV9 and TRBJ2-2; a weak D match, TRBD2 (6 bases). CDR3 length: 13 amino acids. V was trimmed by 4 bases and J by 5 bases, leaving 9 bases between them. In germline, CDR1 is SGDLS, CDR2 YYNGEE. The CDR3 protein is CASSFGGTGELFF. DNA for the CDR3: TGTGCCAGCAGCTTTGGGGGGACCGGGGAGCTGTTTTTT.

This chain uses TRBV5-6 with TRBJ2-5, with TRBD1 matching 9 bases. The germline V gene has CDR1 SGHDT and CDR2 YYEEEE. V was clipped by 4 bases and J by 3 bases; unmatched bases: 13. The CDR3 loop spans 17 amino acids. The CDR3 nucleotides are TGTGCCAGCAGCGGAGGGGGGGGACAGGGAGGAGAAGAGACCCAGTACTTC. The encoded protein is CASSGGGGQGGEETQYF.

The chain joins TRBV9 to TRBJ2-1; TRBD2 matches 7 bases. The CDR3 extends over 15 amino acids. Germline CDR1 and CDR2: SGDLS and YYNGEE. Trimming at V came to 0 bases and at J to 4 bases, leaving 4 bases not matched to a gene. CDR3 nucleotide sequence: TGTGCCAGCAGCGTAGAGGGAGGGCCTTACAATGAGCAGTTCTTC. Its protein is CASSVEGGPYNEQFF. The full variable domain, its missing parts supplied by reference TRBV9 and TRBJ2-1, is DSGVTQTPKHLITATGQRVTLRCSPRSGDLSVYWYQQSLDQGLQFLIQYYNGEERAKGNILERFSAQQFPDLHSELNLSSLELGDSALYFCASSVEGGPYNEQFFGPGTRLTVL.

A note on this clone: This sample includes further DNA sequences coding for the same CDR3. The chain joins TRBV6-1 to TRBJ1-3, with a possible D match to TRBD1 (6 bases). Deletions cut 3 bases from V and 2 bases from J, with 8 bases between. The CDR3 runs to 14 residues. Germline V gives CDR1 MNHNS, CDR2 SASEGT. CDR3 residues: CASSERTAGNTIYF. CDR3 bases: TGTGCCAGCAGTGAGAGGACAGCTGGAAACACCATATATTTT.

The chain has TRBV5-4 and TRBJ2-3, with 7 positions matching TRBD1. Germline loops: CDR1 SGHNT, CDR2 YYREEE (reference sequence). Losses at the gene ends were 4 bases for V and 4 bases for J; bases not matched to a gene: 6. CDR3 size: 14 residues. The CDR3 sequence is CASSATGIADTQYF. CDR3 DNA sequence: TGTGCCAGCAGCGCGACAGGGATCGCAGATACGCAGTATTTT.

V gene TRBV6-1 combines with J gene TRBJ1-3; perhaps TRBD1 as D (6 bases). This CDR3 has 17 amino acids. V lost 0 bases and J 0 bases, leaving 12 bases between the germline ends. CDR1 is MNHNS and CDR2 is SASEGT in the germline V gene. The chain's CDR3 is CASSEAPVGASGNTIYF. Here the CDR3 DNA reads TGTGCCAGCAGTGAAGCGCCGGTGGGGGCCTCTGGAAACACCATATATTTT.

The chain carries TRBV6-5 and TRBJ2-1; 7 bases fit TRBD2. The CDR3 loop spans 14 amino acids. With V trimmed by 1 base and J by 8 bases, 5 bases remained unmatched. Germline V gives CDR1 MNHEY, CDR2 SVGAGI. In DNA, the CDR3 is TGTGCCAGCAGTTACTTAGGCGGGAGCGATGAGCAGTTCTTC. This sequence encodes CASSYLGGSDEQFF.

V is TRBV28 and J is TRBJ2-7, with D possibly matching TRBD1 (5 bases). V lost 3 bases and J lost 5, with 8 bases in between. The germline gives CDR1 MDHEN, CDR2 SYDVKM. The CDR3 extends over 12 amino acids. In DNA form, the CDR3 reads TGTGCCAGCAGTTTGGGCAGGGACGAGCAGTACTTC. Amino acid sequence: CASSLGRDEQYF.

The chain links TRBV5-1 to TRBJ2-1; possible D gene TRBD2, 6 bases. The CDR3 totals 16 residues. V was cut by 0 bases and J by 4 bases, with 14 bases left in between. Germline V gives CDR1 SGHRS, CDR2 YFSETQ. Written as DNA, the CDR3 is TGCGCCAGCAGCTTGGACGGGACTCGAGGATACAATGAGCAGTTCTTC. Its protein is CASSLDGTRGYNEQFF.

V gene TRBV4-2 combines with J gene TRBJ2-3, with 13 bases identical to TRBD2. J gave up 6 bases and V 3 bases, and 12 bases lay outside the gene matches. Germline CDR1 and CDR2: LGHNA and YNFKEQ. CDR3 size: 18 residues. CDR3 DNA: TGTGCCAGCAGCCACGGACCCCGGACTAGCGGGAGCCGCGATACGCAGTATTTT. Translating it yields CASSHGPRTSGSRDTQYF.

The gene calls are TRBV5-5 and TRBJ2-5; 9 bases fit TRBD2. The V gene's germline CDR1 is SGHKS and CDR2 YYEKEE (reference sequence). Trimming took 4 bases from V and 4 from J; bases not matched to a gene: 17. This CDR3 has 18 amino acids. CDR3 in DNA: TGTGCCAGCAGCCGGTTCCGGACTAGCGCGGGAGTGGCAGAGACCCAGTACTTC. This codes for CASSRFRTSAGVAETQYF. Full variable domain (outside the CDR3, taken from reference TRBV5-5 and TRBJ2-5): DAGVTQSPTHLIKTRGQQVTLRCSPISGHKSVSWYQQVLGQGPQFIFQYYEKEERGRGNFPDRFSARQFPNYSSELNVNALLLGDSALYLCASSRFRTSAGVAETQYFGPGTRLLVL.

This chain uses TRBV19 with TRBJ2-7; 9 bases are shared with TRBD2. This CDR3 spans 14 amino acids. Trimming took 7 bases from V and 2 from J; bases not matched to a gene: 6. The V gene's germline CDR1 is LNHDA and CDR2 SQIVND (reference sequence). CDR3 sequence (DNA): TGTGCCAGTACCAATAGCGGGAGCCCCTACGAGCAGTACTTC. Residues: CASTNSGSPYEQYF.

CDR3 in amino acids: CASSLLLAGGQTGELFF. For the CDR3, the DNA is TGTGCCAGTAGTTTACTATTAGCGGGAGGGCAAACCGGGGAGCTGTTTTTT. V and J are TRBV19 and TRBJ2-2, with 11 bases fitting TRBD2. CDR3 size: 17 residues. The V segment lost 5 bases and the J segment 5 bases; nucleotides outside the gene matches: 10. The germline CDR1 and CDR2 sequences are LNHDA and SQIVND (reference sequence).

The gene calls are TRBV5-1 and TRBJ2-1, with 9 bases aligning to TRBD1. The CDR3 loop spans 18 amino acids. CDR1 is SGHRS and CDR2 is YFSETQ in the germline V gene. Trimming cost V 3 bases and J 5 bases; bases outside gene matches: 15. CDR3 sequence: CASSSISGQGRGDNEQFF. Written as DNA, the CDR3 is TGCGCCAGCAGCTCGATATCGGGACAGGGACGGGGGGACAATGAGCAGTTCTTC.

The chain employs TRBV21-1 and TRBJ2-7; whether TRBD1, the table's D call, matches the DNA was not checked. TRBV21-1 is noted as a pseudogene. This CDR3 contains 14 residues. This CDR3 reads CASSPRDILYEQYF. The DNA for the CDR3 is TGTGCCAGCAGCCCCCGGGACATCCTCTACGAGCAGTACTTC.

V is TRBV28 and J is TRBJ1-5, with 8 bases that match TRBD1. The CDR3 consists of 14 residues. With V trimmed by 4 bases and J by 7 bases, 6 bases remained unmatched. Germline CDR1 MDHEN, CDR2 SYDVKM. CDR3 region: CASSSGQGRQPQHF. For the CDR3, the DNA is TGTGCCAGCAGTTCCGGACAGGGCCGACAGCCCCAGCATTTT.

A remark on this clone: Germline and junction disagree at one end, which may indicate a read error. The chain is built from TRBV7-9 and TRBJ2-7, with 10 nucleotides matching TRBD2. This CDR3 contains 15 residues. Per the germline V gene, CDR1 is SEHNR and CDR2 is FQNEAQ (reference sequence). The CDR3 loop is CSSSLVLAGIYEQYF. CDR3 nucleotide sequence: TGTTCCAGCAGCTTAGTACTAGCGGGGATCTACGAGCAGTACTTC.

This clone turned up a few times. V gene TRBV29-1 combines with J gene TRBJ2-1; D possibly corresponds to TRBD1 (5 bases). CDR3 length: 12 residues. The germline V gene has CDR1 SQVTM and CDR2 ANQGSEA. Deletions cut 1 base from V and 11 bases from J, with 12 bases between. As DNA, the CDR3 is TGCAGCGTTGAAGGGAACCGACAGAAGCAGTTCTTC. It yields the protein CSVEGNRQKQFF.

The CDR3 coding sequence is TGTGCCAGCTCACCAAACGTCGGCACCGGGGAGCTGTTTTTT. This translates into CASSPNVGTGELFF. The chain couples TRBV18 to TRBJ2-2; D gene unclear. With 2 bases removed from V and 4 bases from J, the gap between germline ends came to 8 bases. The CDR3 consists of 14 residues. The germline CDR1 and CDR2 sequences are KGHSH and LQKENI.

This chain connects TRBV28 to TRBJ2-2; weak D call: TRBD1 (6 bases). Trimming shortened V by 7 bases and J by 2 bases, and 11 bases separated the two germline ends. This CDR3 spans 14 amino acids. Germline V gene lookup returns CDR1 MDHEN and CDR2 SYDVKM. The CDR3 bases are TGTGCCAGCATGCAGGGGCAAAACACCGGGGAGCTGTTTTTT. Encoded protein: CASMQGQNTGELFF.

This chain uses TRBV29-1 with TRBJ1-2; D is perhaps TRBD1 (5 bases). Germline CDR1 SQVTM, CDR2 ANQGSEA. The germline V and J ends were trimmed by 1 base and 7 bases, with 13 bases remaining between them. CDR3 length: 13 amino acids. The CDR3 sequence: CSVEVQYGGGYTF. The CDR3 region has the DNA TGCAGCGTTGAAGTACAGTACGGGGGTGGCTACACCTTC.

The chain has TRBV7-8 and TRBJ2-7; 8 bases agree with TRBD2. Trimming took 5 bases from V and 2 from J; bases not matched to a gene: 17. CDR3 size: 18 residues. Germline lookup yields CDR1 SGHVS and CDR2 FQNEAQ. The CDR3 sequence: CASSPKFVDGRGPYEQYF. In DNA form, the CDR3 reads TGTGCCAGCAGCCCGAAATTCGTCGACGGGAGGGGACCCTACGAGCAGTACTTC.

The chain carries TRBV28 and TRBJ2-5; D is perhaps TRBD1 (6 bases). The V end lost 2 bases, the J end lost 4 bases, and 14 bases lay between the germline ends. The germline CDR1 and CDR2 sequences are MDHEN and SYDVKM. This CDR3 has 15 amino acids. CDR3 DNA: TGTGCCAGCAGTTTACAAGGCAGGGGAGTAGAGACCCAGTACTTC. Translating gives CASSLQGRGVETQYF. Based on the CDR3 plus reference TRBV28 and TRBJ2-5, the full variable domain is DVKVTQSSRYLVKRTGEKVFLECVQDMDHENMFWYRQDPGLGLRLIYFSYDVKMKEKGDIPEGYSVSREKKERFSLILESASTNQTSMYLCASSLQGRGVETQYFGPGTRLLVL.

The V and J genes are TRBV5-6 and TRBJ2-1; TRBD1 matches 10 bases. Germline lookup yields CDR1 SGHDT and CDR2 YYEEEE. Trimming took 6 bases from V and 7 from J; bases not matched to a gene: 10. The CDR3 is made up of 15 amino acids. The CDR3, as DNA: TGTGCCAGCAACTTTATGGGACAGGGGTTGAATGAGCAGTTCTTC. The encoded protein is CASNFMGQGLNEQFF.

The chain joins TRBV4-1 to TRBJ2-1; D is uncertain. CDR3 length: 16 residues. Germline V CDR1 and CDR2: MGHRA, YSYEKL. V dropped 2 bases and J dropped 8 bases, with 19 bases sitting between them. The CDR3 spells CASSQLDSSFYDEQFF. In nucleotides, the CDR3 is TGCGCCAGCAGCCAATTAGATAGCTCCTTTTACGATGAGCAGTTCTTC.